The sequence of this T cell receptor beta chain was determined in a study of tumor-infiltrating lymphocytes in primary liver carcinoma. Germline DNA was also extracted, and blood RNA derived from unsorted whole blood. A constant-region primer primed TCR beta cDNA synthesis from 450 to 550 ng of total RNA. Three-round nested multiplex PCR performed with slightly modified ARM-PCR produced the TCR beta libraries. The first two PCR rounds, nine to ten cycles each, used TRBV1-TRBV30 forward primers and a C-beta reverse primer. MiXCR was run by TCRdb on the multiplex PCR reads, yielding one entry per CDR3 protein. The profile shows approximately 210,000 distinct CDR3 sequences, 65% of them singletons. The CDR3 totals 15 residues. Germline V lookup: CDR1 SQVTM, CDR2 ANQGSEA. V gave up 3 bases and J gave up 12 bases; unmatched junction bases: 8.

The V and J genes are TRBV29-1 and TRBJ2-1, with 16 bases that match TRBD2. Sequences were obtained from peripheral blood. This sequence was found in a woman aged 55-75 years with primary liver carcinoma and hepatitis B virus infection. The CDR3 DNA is TGCAGCGTTGAGGGACTAGCGGGAGGGCCCTATGGGCAGTTCTTC. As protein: CSVEGLAGGPYGQFF.